This TCR beta chain was retrieved from a study of blood T cell repertoires in COVID-19 (dated by TCRdb to 2020 to 2021). Broadly, across the study: Collaborator samples came from the United States, Italy and Spain and covered acute and convalescent phases of COVID-19. The prospective study material was composed of cDNA or gDNA derived from T cells, B-cell-depleted T cells, or PBMCs. The dataset comprised deeply sampled blood TCRbeta repertoires from subjects exposed to, actively infected with, or recovered from COVID-19. The repertoires were released in a freely available public database intended as a resource for research on the immune response to SARS-CoV-2. The samples were drawn from the first 160 participants of the ongoing ImmuneRACE study and from roughly 1,300 subjects provided by 6 global collaborators. The sample metadata nearly always contained a de-identified subject ID, COVID-19 status, age in years and sex. HLA class I and class II types, where available, came from metadata supplied by the sample provider rather than from assay-based typing. The study at large found these results: Clinical and demographic metadata were provided uncurated, with the amount varying by source and participant.

Participants in the prospective study were aged about 18 to 95 years, lived in under 30 United States geographic areas, and enrolled through a virtual design. To assign participants to cohorts, the prospective study relied on clinical history that participants themselves reported in a screening survey and a study questionnaire. ImmuneRACE Cohort 3 recovered participants were defined by two consecutive negative NP/OP PCR tests, healthcare professional clearance, or symptom resolution. Each participant in the prospective study had whole blood, serum and a nasopharyngeal or oropharyngeal swab collected by mobile phlebotomists. Over a roughly two-month period, participants in the prospective study had the option of providing additional blood draws and questionnaires. Blood samples from the prospective study were shipped frozen or at room temperature prior to DNA extraction. The immunoSEQ Assay, a bias-controlled multiplex PCR, was used to amplify TCRbeta CDR3 regions from genomic DNA. From the authors' description of their analysis: Nucleated cell counts per sample were estimated from amplification of reference gene primers within the assay. To quantify the absolute abundance of each unique TCRbeta CDR3 rearrangement, sequence reads were collapsed and filtered. For each sample, productive Simpson clonality was calculated as the square root of Simpson's diversity index across productive rearrangements. This immuneACCESS table, as held by TCRdb, lists in-frame sequences with V and J called but not all clones. Of the missing ones, under half trace to an unresolved V gene in checked studies; the others have no known cause. V and J calls and clone size are given by that table; D and trimming were obtained from the DNA. The sample table shows around 250,000 clones, and about 84% are seen once. The ten largest make up approximately 2.1% of the sample.

At the junction V is shortened by 5 bases and J by 0 bases, with 11 bases in between. Including the terminal cysteine and phenylalanine, the CDR3 comprises 16 residues. Kept here is only the CDR3 DNA, which spans 48 bases and is read in frame from base 1. According to the germline V gene, CDR1 reads MGHDK and CDR2 reads SYGVNS. As concerns this clone: This clone's antigen is unknown. No base quality values were provided; no much bigger clone lies one nucleotide off.

The sequencing sample was made of PBMCs or T cells enriched from blood (not recorded which). This sequence was found in a woman aged 45-59 years who had recovered from COVID-19. The chain employs TRBV25-1 and TRBJ1-6, with the identity of the D gene unclear. The nucleotides are TGTGCCAGCAGTCGGGGAAGGAGCTCCTATAATTCACCCCTCCACTTT. Translated, it reads CASSRGRSSYNSPLHF.